This TCR beta chain emerged from a study of naive and memory T cell subsets (dated by TCRdb to 2016 to 2017). Background on the whole study: Sorted naive and memory T cell subsets from peripheral blood were analyzed in the study using a UMI-based, open-source pipeline for TCR alpha and beta sequencing. The functional CMV T cell responses agreed completely with IgG serology results. RNA was DNase-treated and reverse transcribed with TCR constant-region primers, mostly using SuperScript III. What the work shows at the level of the full study, not this receptor alone: The abundance of TCRs followed a power law with an exponent that differed between naive and memory subsets yet stayed consistent across the three individuals. RNA-based TCR counts may be affected by expression changes linked to T cell activation and differentiation. In both CD4 and CD8 cells, a rise in Gini index and a fall in Shannon and inverse Simpson diversity were observed from naive through CM, EM and EMRA. After error correction, over 85% of naive TCR sequences appeared only once, giving much steeper abundance distributions than memory subsets. The repertoire findings for the naive and memory subsets could not be validated against a ground truth, as none was available. Single alpha or beta chain sequences, rather than paired alpha/beta receptors, were used to define clonotypes. A few larger clonotypes were present in naive repertoires, especially CD8 naive repertoires, and these clonotypes were possibly memory cells re-expressing CD45RA.

From the second PCR step onward, the TCR alpha chain libraries and the TCR beta chain libraries were amplified separately. CMV status of each donor was established by measuring IFNgamma production from CD4+ T cells after fresh PBMCs were stimulated overnight with CMV viral lysate. Miltenyi beads were used first to positively select CD4 T cells, and CD8 T cells were then positively selected from the CD4-negative fraction. Cells were stained for CD3, CD4, CD8, CD45RA, CD27 and a live/dead dye and were sorted on a BD Aria II into four subsets based on CD45RA and CD27. A few healthy volunteers provided blood, and the blood of each volunteer was split into CD4 and CD8 T cells and then into four differentiation subsets. Approximately 120 ml of peripheral blood was collected from each donor, and PBMC were isolated by Ficoll-Paque PLUS density-gradient centrifugation. Sorted cells were lysed in RLT buffer, and RNA was extracted with a Qiagen RNeasy kit and stored at -80°C.

V and J are trimmed by 5 bases and 5 bases, and the gene matches miss 9 bases of the junction. The CDR3 numbers 15 residues from cysteine through phenylalanine. The sequence is cut down to CDR3 DNA, 45 bases in frame from base 1. According to the germline V gene, CDR1 reads SGHTA and CDR2 reads FQGTGA. As concerns this clonotype: What this receptor recognizes is not known. Base-call qualities are not available, and no considerably larger clone is one nucleotide away.

The receptor library was made with UMI-ligation and nested PCR. The beta constant-region primer consisted of an equimolar mixture of two oligonucleotides that together covered TRBC1 and TRBC2. The ligated cDNA went through four rounds of PCR with nested alpha and beta constant-region primers together with the SP2 primer. A single-stranded oligonucleotide containing the SP2 primer and a 12-nucleotide UMI was joined to the 3' end of the cDNA by T4 RNA ligase 1. Incubation of the ligation reaction was carried out at 16 degrees C for about 19-25 hours. PCR2 was typically run as a SYBR Green qPCR and stopped at a predetermined threshold to prevent over-amplification. Every purification after the first one was done using Agencourt AMPure XP magnetic beads. Libraries were quantified by Qubit and checked on a TapeStation, with a main peak expected near 650 bp. Pooled libraries were sequenced on an Illumina MiSeq with v2 2x251 paired-end kits, typically giving roughly 0.95-2 million reads per sample. Libraries were pooled at approximately 3.6 nM per sample, and 5-7% PhiX was added to improve cluster recognition. On the study's bioinformatics: V and J genes were assigned to Demultiplexor-processed FASTQ reads by Decombinator through tag matching, with a single base-pair mismatch being allowed. By using UMIs, Collapsinator corrected both sequencing errors and the frequency errors caused by PCR heterogeneity. CDR3Translator translated TCRs and extracted CDR3s from the conserved cysteine to the FGXG phenylalanine, flagging non-productive sequences. Gini, Shannon entropy and inverse Simpson indices were computed after subsampling the repertoires to the same number of UMI-defined TCRs. Within the linear range, a power law was fitted by maximum likelihood to the distributions of clonotype abundance. On one naive CD8 sample, the pipeline and MIGEC gave similar UMI counts, unique TCR numbers and clonal distributions. One analysis removed from the naive repertoire any naive TCRs that were also found in any memory subset from the same donor. The repertoires were searched for 5,500 to 8,000 CMV-associated CDR3 sequences that had been compiled from VDJdb and a published dataset. TCRdb reworked the public reads: Q25 trimming with fastp, MiXCR clone assembly, productive beta chains retained. Rows with one shared CDR3 protein collapse into an entry with the most common genes and DNA. The V and J calls were not made by the authors but by TCRdb's processing. This sample holds approximately 140,000 distinct CDR3 sequences; approximately 20% were observed only once. Around 0.63% of the sample lies in the top ten.

The chain uses TRBV7-3 and TRBJ2-1, with TRBD2 identical over 7 junction bases. This sequence was found in a human donor in good health. The sequenced material came from naive CD8+ T cells from blood. The sample's cell subset or site label is to be understood as: naive T cells, CD45RA high CD27+. The CDR3 protein: CASSPFGGSHNEQFF. The sequenced DNA: TGTGCCAGCAGCCCGTTCGGCGGGAGCCACAATGAGCAGTTCTTC.